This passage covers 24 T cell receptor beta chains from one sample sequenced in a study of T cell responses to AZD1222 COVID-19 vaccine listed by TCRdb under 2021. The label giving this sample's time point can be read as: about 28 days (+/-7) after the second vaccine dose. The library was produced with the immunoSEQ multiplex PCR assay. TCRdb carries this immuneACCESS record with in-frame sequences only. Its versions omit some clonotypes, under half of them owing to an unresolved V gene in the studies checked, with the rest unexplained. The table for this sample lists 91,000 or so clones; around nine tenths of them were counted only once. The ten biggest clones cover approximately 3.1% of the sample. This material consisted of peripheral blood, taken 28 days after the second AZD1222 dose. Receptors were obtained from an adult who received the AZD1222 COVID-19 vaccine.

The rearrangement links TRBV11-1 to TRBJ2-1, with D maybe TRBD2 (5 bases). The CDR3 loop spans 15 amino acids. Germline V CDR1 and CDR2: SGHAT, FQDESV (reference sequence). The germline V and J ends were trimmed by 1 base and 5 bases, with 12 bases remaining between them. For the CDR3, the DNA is TGTGCCAGCAGCTTAGTTTACGGGGAACACAATGAGCAGTTCTTC. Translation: CASSLVYGEHNEQFF.

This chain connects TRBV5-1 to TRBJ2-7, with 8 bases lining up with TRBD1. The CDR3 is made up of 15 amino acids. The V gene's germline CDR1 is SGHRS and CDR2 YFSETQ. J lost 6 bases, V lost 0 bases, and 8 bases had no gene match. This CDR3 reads CASSLGGGTGSEQYF. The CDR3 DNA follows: TGCGCCAGCAGCTTGGGAGGGGGGACAGGCTCCGAGCAGTACTTC.

The CDR3 nucleotides read TGTGCCAGCAGCTCCCTAGGCCCTGGTGCGGACAACCTGGGCGGAAACACCATATATTTT. Its translation: CASSSLGPGADNLGGNTIYF. The V gene is TRBV5-5, the J gene TRBJ1-3; D perhaps matches TRBD1 (5 bases). Deletions cut 3 bases from V and 4 bases from J, with 29 bases between. The CDR3 totals 20 residues. In germline, CDR1 is SGHKS, CDR2 YYEKEE (reference sequence).

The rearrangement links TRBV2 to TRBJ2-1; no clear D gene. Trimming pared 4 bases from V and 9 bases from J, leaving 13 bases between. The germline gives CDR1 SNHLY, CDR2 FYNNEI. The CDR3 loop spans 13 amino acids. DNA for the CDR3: TGTGCCAGCAGTGGATGGCTAGTAGGTGAGCAGTTCTTC. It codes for CASSGWLVGEQFF. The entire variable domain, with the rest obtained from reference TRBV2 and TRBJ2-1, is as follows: EPEVTQTPSHQVTQMGQEVILRCVPISNHLYFYWYRQILGQKVEFLVSFYNNEISEKSEIFDDQFSVERPDGSNFTLKIRSTKLEDSAMYFCASSGWLVGEQFFGPGTRLTVL.

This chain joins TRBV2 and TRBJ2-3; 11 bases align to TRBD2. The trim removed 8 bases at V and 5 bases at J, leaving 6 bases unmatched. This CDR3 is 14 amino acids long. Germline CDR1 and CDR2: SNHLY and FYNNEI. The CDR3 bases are TGTGCCAGCCTCGGTAGCGGGGGGGAAGATACGCAGTATTTT. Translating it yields CASLGSGGEDTQYF.

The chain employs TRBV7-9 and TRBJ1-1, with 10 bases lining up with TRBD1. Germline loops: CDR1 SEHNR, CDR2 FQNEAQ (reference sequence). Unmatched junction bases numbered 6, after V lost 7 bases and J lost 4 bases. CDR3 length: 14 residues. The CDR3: CASIRQGARTEAFF. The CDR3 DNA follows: TGTGCCAGCATCCGACAGGGGGCGCGCACTGAAGCTTTCTTT.

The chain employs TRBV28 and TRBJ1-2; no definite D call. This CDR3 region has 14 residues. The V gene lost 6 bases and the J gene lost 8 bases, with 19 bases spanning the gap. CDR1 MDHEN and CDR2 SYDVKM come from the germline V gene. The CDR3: CASSRASPIQGYTF. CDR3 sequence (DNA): TGTGCCAGCAGCCGCGCCTCTCCAATCCAAGGCTACACCTTC.

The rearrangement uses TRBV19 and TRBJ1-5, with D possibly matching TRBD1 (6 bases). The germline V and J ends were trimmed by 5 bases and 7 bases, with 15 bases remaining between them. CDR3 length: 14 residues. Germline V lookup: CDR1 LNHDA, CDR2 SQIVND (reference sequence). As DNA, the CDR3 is TGTGCCAGTAGTGCTCAGGGTCAGGGGCAGCCCCAGCATTTT. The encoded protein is CASSAQGQGQPQHF. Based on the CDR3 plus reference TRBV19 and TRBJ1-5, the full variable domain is DGGITQSPKYLFRKEGQNVTLSCEQNLNHDAMYWYRQDPGQGLRLIYYSQIVNDFQKGDIAEGYSVSREKKESFPLTVTSAQKNPTAFYLCASSAQGQGQPQHFGDGTRLSIL.

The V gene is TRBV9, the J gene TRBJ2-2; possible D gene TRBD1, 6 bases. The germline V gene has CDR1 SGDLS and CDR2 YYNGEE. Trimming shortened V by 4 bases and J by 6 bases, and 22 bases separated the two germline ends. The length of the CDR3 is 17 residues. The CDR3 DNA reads TGTGCCAGCAGCCCGTACCCCAGGGGAAAATTCCCCGGGGAGCTGTTTTTT. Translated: CASSPYPRGKFPGELFF.

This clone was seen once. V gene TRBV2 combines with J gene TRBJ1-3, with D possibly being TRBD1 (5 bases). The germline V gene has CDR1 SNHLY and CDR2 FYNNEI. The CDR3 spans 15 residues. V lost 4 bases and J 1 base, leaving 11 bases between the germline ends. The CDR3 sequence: CASSGGRGSGNTIYF. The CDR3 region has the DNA TGTGCCAGCAGTGGAGGACGGGGGTCTGGAAACACCATATATTTT. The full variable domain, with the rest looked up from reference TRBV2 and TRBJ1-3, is EPEVTQTPSHQVTQMGQEVILRCVPISNHLYFYWYRQILGQKVEFLVSFYNNEISEKSEIFDDQFSVERPDGSNFTLKIRSTKLEDSAMYFCASSGGRGSGNTIYFGEGSWLTVV.

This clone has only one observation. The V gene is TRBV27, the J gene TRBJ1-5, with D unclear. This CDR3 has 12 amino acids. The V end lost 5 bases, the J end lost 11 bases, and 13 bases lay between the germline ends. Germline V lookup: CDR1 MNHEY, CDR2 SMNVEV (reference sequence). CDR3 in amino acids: CASSPPFGAQHF. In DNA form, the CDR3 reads TGTGCCAGCAGTCCCCCCTTTGGGGCCCAGCATTTT.

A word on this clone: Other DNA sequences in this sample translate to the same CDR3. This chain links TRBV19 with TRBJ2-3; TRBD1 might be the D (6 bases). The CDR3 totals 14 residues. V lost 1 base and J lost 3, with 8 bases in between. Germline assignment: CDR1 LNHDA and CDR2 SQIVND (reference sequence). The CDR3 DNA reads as TGTGCCAGTAGTATAGGAGGGGGAACAGATACGCAGTATTTT. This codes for CASSIGGGTDTQYF.

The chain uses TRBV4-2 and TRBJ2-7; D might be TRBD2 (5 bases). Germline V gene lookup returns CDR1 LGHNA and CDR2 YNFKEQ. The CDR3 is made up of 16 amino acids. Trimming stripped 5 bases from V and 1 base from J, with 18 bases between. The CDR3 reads CASSLKARRESYEQYF. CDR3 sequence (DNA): TGTGCCAGCAGCTTGAAGGCCCGTCGGGAATCCTACGAGCAGTACTTC.

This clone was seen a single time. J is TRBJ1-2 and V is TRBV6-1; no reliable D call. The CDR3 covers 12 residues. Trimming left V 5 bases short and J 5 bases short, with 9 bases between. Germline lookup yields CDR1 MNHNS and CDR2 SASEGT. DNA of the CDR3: TGTGCCAGCAGTTCGACCGGGTATGGCTACACCTTC. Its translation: CASSSTGYGYTF.

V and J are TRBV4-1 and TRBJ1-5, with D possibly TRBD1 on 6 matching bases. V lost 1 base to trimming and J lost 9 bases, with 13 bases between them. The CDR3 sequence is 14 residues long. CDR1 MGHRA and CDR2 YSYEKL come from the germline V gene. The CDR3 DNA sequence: TGCGCCAGCAGCCAAGGGCTGGGGGCTTGGCCCCAGCATTTT. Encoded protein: CASSQGLGAWPQHF.

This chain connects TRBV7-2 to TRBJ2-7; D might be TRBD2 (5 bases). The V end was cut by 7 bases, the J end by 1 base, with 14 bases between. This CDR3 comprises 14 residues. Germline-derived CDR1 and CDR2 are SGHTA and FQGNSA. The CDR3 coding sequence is TGTGCCAGCACCTACGCCACTAGTTCCTACGAGCAGTACTTC. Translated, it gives CASTYATSSYEQYF. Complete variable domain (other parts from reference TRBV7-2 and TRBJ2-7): GAGVSQSPSNKVTEKGKDVELRCDPISGHTALYWYRQSLGQGLEFLIYFQGNSAPDKSGLPSDRFSAERTGGSVSTLTIQRTQQEDSAVYLCASTYATSSYEQYFGPGTRLTVT.

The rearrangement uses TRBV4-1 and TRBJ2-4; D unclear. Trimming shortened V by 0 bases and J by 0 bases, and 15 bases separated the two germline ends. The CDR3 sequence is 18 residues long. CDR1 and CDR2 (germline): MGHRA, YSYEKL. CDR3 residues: CASSQDVGSTIAKNIQYF. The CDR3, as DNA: TGCGCCAGCAGCCAAGATGTGGGCAGCACGATAGCCAAAAACATTCAGTACTTC.

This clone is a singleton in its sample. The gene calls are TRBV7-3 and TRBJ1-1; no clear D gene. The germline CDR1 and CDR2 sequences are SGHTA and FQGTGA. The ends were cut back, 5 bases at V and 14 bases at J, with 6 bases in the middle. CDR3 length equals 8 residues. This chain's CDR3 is CASSRKFF. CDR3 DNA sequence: TGTGCCAGCAGCCGGAAGTTCTTT.

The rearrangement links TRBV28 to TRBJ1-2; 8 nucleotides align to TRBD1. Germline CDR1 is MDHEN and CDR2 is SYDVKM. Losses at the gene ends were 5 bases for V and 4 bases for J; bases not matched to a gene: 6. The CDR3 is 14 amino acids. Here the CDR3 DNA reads TGTGCCAGCAGTAAACGACAGGGGAGCTATGGCTACACCTTC. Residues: CASSKRQGSYGYTF.

CDR3 region: CASMTTGTNYGYTF. For the CDR3, the DNA is TGTGCCAGCATGACGACAGGCACTAACTATGGCTACACCTTC. The J gene is TRBJ1-2, the V gene TRBV6-6; tentative D call: TRBD1 (6 bases). Germline V gene lookup returns CDR1 MNHNY and CDR2 SVGAGI (reference sequence). The CDR3 loop spans 14 amino acids. V was trimmed by 7 bases and J by 0 bases, leaving 12 bases between them.

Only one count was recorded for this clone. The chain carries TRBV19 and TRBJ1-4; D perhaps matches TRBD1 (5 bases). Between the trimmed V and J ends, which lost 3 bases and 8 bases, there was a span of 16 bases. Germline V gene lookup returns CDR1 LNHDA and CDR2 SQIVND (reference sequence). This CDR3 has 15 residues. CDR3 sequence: CASSIQMAGGEKLFF. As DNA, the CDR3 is TGTGCCAGTAGTATCCAGATGGCCGGGGGAGAAAAACTGTTTTTT.

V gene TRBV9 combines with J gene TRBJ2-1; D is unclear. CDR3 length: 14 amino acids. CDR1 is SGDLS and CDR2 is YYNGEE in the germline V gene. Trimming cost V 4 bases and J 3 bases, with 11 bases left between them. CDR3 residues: CASSTNDIYNEQFF. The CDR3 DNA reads TGTGCCAGCAGCACTAACGACATCTACAATGAGCAGTTCTTC.

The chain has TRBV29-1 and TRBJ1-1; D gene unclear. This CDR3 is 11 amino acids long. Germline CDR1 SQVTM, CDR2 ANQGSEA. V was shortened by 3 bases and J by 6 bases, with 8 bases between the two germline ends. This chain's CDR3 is CSVDRSAEAFF. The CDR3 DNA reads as TGCAGCGTTGACCGATCCGCTGAAGCTTTCTTT. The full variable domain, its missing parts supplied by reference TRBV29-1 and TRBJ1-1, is SAVISQKPSRDICQRGTSLTIQCQVDSQVTMMFWYRQQPGQSLTLIATANQGSEATYESGFVIDKFPISRPNLTFSTLTVSNMSPEDSSIYLCSVDRSAEAFFGQGTRLTVV.

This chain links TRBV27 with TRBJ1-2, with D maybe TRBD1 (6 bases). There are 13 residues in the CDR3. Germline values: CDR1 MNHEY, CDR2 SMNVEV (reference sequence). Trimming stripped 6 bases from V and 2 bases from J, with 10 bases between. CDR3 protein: CASSVTGNYGYTF. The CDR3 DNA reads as TGTGCCAGCAGCGTAACAGGGAACTATGGCTACACCTTC.